This T cell receptor (beta chain) was captured in a study of identical twins. Study results and caveats: Models underpredicted monozygotic twin sharing of out-of-frame TCR alpha. It was cross-sectional statistical analysis, not following the same donors, that the conclusions relied on. Those out-of-frame alpha sequences shared by twins showed an excess of low generation probability.

Trimming took off 9 bases at V and 3 bases at J, with 11 bases between the two ends. In germline, CDR1 is MNHNS, CDR2 SASEGT. The CDR3 is made up of 12 amino acids. The authors used template switching to add a universal primer site and gave cDNA unique molecular identifiers. TCRdb itself ran the 5' RACE reads through MiXCR, one entry per CDR3 protein. The sample has about 150,000 distinct CDR3 sequences, 3.5% seen once; the top ten hold about 7.8%. This clonotype was recorded at least ten times. The antigen remains undetermined. The sequence was collected from a man aged 18 to 30 in good health. The sample taken for sequencing was memory T cells sorted from blood. V is TRBV6-1 and J is TRBJ1-2, with D possibly TRBD1 on 5 matching bases. The CDR3 DNA is TGTGCCAGTTGGGGGAAGGACTATGGCTACACCTTC. Translated, it gives CASWGKDYGYTF.